This TCR beta chain is from a study of T cell responses to AZD1222 COVID-19 vaccine. Study-level points and caveats: With dominance at 160-218 and 743-854, vaccine-associated CD4 TCRs spanned spike. White British people made up most donors, females outnumbered males, and clonal diversity was possibly underestimated.

Clones were read by immunoSEQ multiplex PCR, and TCRdb kept only the in-frame ones, dropping some. The data show under 85,000 clones, around nine tenths seen once. This clone was observed a handful of times. Its antigen is unknown. Germline V lookup: CDR1 LGHNT, CDR2 FRNRAP. The V end lost 6 bases, the J end lost 6 bases, and 21 bases lay between the germline ends. The CDR3 has 16 residues. The sample consisted of peripheral blood, taken 28 days after the second AZD1222 dose. The V call is TRBV12-5, the J call TRBJ1-5; tentative D call: TRBD1 (6 bases). The receptor was derived from an adult who received the AZD1222 COVID-19 vaccine. The chain's CDR3 is CASGPGTHLDSQPQHF. For the CDR3, the DNA is TGTGCTAGTGGCCCCGGGACTCATTTGGACAGTCAGCCCCAGCATTTT.